These 18 T cell receptor beta chains share one sample of origin, sequenced in a study of OX40 agonist ivuxolimab in advanced cancers. The protocol was immunoSEQ multiplex PCR, while the TCRdb copy is restricted to in-frame clones and leaves out a portion. The sample includes 65,000 or so clones, more than 75% of them seen just once. Specimen: CD4+ or CD8+ T cells sorted from blood, collected in a trial of the OX40 agonist ivuxolimab. These receptors were taken from an adult with an advanced solid tumor such as melanoma, head and neck, liver or kidney cancer.

This clone was seen more than once but under ten times. The chain uses TRBV4-3 and TRBJ1-1; 7 bases match TRBD1. Germline values: CDR1 LGHNA, CDR2 YSLEER. V trimming: 4 bases; J trimming: 0 bases; junction bases outside the gene matches: 2. The CDR3 loop spans 14 amino acids. The CDR3 coding sequence is TGCGCCAGCAGCCTAGGGACAGTGAACACTGAAGCTTTCTTT. Protein sequence: CASSLGTVNTEAFF.

The genes are TRBV27 and TRBJ2-3; TRBD2 aligns across 9 bases. The V and J ends lost 6 bases and 7 bases, in that order; junction bases with no gene match: 17. In germline, CDR1 is MNHEY, CDR2 SMNVEV (reference sequence). The CDR3 runs to 17 residues. The CDR3 DNA reads as TGTGCCAGCAGCCCCGGCGGGGATGCGGGAGGGCCATATACGCAGTATTTT. Its protein is CASSPGGDAGGPYTQYF.

The chain joins TRBV4-3 to TRBJ2-6; D ambiguous. This CDR3 region has 15 residues. Germline V gives CDR1 LGHNA, CDR2 YSLEER. Trimming pared 1 base from V and 4 bases from J, leaving 8 bases between. The CDR3 here is CASSQAGSGANVLTF. CDR3 coding DNA: TGCGCCAGCAGCCAAGCAGGATCCGGGGCCAACGTCCTGACTTTC.

The chain uses TRBV11-3 and TRBJ1-5; no clear D gene. V dropped 1 base and J dropped 5 bases, with 6 bases sitting between them. From germline, CDR1 is SGHNT and CDR2 YENEEA. This CDR3 contains 13 residues. CDR3 sequence: CASSLGGDQPQHF. In DNA form, the CDR3 reads TGTGCCAGCAGCTTAGGGGGTGATCAGCCCCAGCATTTT.

This clone turned up a few times. The chain uses TRBV7-8 and TRBJ2-3, with 9 nucleotides matching TRBD2. Germline assignment: CDR1 SGHVS and CDR2 FQNEAQ. This CDR3 is built from 15 residues. Unmatched junction bases numbered 1, after V lost 3 bases and J lost 0 bases. The CDR3 loop is CASSLLAGSTDTQYF. The CDR3 nucleotides are TGTGCCAGCAGCTTGCTAGCGGGGAGCACAGATACGCAGTATTTT.

The chain couples TRBV28 to TRBJ1-4; D perhaps matches TRBD1 (6 bases). Trimming took off 0 bases at V and 0 bases at J, with 8 bases between the two ends. CDR1 MDHEN and CDR2 SYDVKM come from the germline V gene. This CDR3 contains 16 residues. CDR3 in DNA: TGTGCCAGCAGTTTATGGGACAGCACAACTAATGAAAAACTGTTTTTT. This sequence encodes CASSLWDSTTNEKLFF.

J is TRBJ1-1 and V is TRBV11-3; D unclear. This CDR3 contains 13 residues. The V gene's germline CDR1 is SGHNT and CDR2 YENEEA. The V end was cut by 5 bases, the J end by 0 bases, with 7 bases between. The CDR3 nucleotides read TGTGCCAGCAGCGACATCCTGAACACTGAAGCTTTCTTT. Residues: CASSDILNTEAFF.

The chain links TRBV7-3 to TRBJ1-2, with D unclear. Trimming took 4 bases from V and 7 from J, leaving 13 bases between them. Germline V gene data show CDR1 as SGHTA and CDR2 as FQGTGA. This CDR3 is 13 amino acids long. The DNA for the CDR3 is TGTGCCAGCAGCTCCCGGGATAAGAGTGGCTACACCTTC. It yields the protein CASSSRDKSGYTF. The entire variable domain, with the rest obtained from reference TRBV7-3 and TRBJ1-2, is as follows: GAGVSQTPSNKVTEKGKYVELRCDPISGHTALYWYRQSLGQGPEFLIYFQGTGAADDSGLPNDRFFAVRPEGSVSTLKIQRTERGDSAVYLCASSSRDKSGYTFGSGTRLTVV.

A single count supports this clone. The chain carries TRBV4-2 and TRBJ1-1; perhaps TRBD1 as D (5 bases). The germline CDR1 and CDR2 sequences are LGHNA and YNFKEQ. This CDR3 comprises 15 residues. V was clipped by 4 bases and J by 0 bases, with 12 bases between them. The CDR3 sequence is CASSPDGGLNTEAFF. The CDR3 nucleotides read TGTGCCAGCAGCCCAGACGGGGGTTTGAACACTGAAGCTTTCTTT.

The chain is built from TRBV10-3 and TRBJ1-4; 12 bases fit TRBD1. The V gene's germline CDR1 is ENHRY and CDR2 SYGVKD. With 0 bases clipped from V and 7 bases from J, the junction kept 9 bases outside the gene matches. CDR3 size: 18 residues. The CDR3 region has the DNA TGTGCCATCAGTGAGTCCGGGACAGGGGGCAGAAATGGTGAAAAACTGTTTTTT. Translating gives CAISESGTGGRNGEKLFF.

The V and J genes are TRBV28 and TRBJ1-2; TRBD1 matches 7 bases. The CDR3 is 15 residues long. After removal of 6 bases from V and 2 bases from J, the junction contained 9 bases not matched to a gene. Germline loops: CDR1 MDHEN, CDR2 SYDVKM. Here the CDR3 DNA reads TGTGCCAGCAGCTCCACCCGACAGGGCAACTATGGCTACACCTTC. This encodes CASSSTRQGNYGYTF.

The sample holds a few counts of this clone. This chain links TRBV11-2 with TRBJ2-5; 12 nucleotides line up with TRBD2. The CDR3 consists of 16 residues. Germline loops: CDR1 SGHAT, CDR2 FQNNGV. V lost 0 bases, J lost 2 bases, and 1 base stayed unmatched. CDR3 DNA: TGTGCCAGCAGCTTAGAACTAGCGGGAGGACAAGAGACCCAGTACTTC. Protein product: CASSLELAGGQETQYF.

The J gene is TRBJ1-2, the V gene TRBV5-4; no firm D call. Trimming pared 0 bases from V and 0 bases from J, leaving 12 bases between. Germline assignment: CDR1 SGHNT and CDR2 YYREEE (reference sequence). This CDR3 has 16 residues. CDR3 loop: CASSLAWQPSNYGYTF. DNA of the CDR3: TGTGCCAGCAGCTTGGCCTGGCAGCCATCTAACTATGGCTACACCTTC.

This sequence joins TRBV25-1 and TRBJ2-7; D is perhaps TRBD2 (6 bases). V gave up 1 base and J gave up 4 bases, with 11 bases separating them. Germline values: CDR1 MGHDK, CDR2 SYGVNS. This CDR3 has 14 amino acids. This CDR3 is CASSEFGGGYEQYF. Written as DNA, the CDR3 is TGTGCCAGCAGTGAATTTGGGGGAGGTTACGAGCAGTACTTC.

The J gene is TRBJ1-1, the V gene TRBV5-1; no clear D. This CDR3 region has 12 residues. Trimming cost V 0 bases and J 4 bases, with 4 bases left between them. In germline, CDR1 is SGHRS, CDR2 YFSETQ. The CDR3 loop reads CASSLGITEAFF. As DNA, the CDR3 is TGCGCCAGCAGCTTGGGGATCACTGAAGCTTTCTTT.

The chain uses TRBV9 and TRBJ2-3; TRBD2 matches 9 bases. The CDR3 is 17 amino acids. The germline V gene encodes CDR1 SGDLS and CDR2 YYNGEE. V lost 3 bases, J lost 8 bases, and 16 bases stayed unmatched. CDR3 nucleotides: TGTGCCAGCAGCGCAGCCCCCCAAGCGGGGGGTGATGGTACGCAGTATTTT. It codes for CASSAAPQAGGDGTQYF.

This chain links TRBV7-2 with TRBJ2-1; 11 positions match TRBD2. V shed 2 bases and J 4 bases; nucleotides not matched to a gene: 1. CDR1 SGHTA and CDR2 FQGNSA come from the germline V gene. The CDR3 is 15 amino acids. CDR3 loop: CASSLLAGGYNEQFF. CDR3 nucleotide sequence: TGTGCCAGCAGCTTACTAGCGGGGGGTTACAATGAGCAGTTCTTC.

V usage is TRBV7-3 and J usage is TRBJ2-6; D could derive from TRBD1 or TRBD2 (5 bases each). The ends were cut back, 1 base at V and 3 bases at J, with 10 bases in the middle. Germline V CDR1 and CDR2: SGHTA, FQGTGA. The CDR3 has 16 amino acids. CDR3 in amino acids: CASSLIGTIGANVLTF. The CDR3 nucleotides are TGTGCCAGCAGCTTAATCGGGACGATTGGGGCCAACGTCCTGACTTTC.